This TCR beta chain emerged from a study of CD8+ T cells in alopecia areata. Extracted RNA was reverse transcribed into cDNA, the sequencing template. Sequencing was performed with immunoSEQ multiplex PCR; in TCRdb, only in-frame clones are kept and a portion is missing. The table includes 110,000 to 150,000 clones, 45% to 65% detected once. V was shortened by 5 bases and J by 0 bases, with 14 bases between the two germline ends. Germline CDR1 PRHDT, CDR2 FYEKMQ (reference sequence). There are 16 residues in the CDR3. The treatment denotes: oral pan-JAK inhibitor, 5-10 mg twice daily. This chain links TRBV13 with TRBJ2-1; D gene unclear. The TCR was taken from a human donor with alopecia areata. This sample comprised CD8+ T cells sorted from blood, obtained at week 4, from a patient treated with tofacitinib. Written as DNA, the CDR3 is TGTGCCAGCAGCGCCGCGACTCAACTCTCCTACAATGAGCAGTTCTTC. This encodes CASSAATQLSYNEQFF. Drawing the rest from reference TRBV13 and TRBJ2-1, the complete variable domain is AAGVIQSPRHLIKEKRETATLKCYPIPRHDTVYWYQQGPGQDPQFLISFYEKMQSDKGSIPDRFSAQQFSDYHSELNMSSLELGDSALYFCASSAATQLSYNEQFFGPGTRLTVL.